Below, 17 T cell receptor beta chains from the same sample are listed, as sequenced in a study of shared clonotypes between healthy human individuals. Produced via immunoSEQ multiplex PCR; TCRdb's table is partial and in-frame only. The data hold hundreds of thousands of clones, with less than 80% observed a single time. The sequenced sample consisted of memory CD4+ T cells sorted from blood. The subset is: CD45RA-negative fraction. The receptor source for this set is a woman in her twenties or thirties in good health.

This chain connects TRBV7-8 to TRBJ2-7; 7 bases line up with TRBD1. This CDR3 contains 16 residues. J was trimmed by 2 bases and V by 6 bases; bases with no gene match: 13. Germline values: CDR1 SGHVS, CDR2 FQNEAQ. The CDR3 region has the DNA TGTGCCAGCAGTCCTCAGGGGGACGAACAACCCTACGAGCAGTACTTC. This encodes CASSPQGDEQPYEQYF.

The chain joins TRBV2 to TRBJ2-1, with 7 bases identical to TRBD1. The junction had 6 bases not matched to a gene; V was cut back by 9 bases and J by 4 bases. Germline V gene data show CDR1 as SNHLY and CDR2 as FYNNEI. The CDR3 has 13 residues. The CDR3 DNA is TGTGCCAGTACCGGGACAGAATACAATGAGCAGTTCTTC. Its protein is CASTGTEYNEQFF.

The V gene is TRBV11-1, the J gene TRBJ2-7, with 8 bases fitting TRBD1. Germline V gene lookup returns CDR1 SGHAT and CDR2 FQDESV (reference sequence). This CDR3 is built from 12 residues. V shed 3 bases, J shed 6 bases, and the junction held 1 base outside the gene matches. This chain's CDR3 is CASSFDRGEQYF. In DNA, the CDR3 is TGTGCCAGCAGCTTTGACAGGGGCGAGCAGTACTTC.

The rearrangement uses TRBV28 and TRBJ2-1; unclear D gene. The germline V gene has CDR1 MDHEN and CDR2 SYDVKM. Trimming stripped 2 bases from V and 8 bases from J, with 7 bases between. The CDR3 consists of 12 residues. CDR3 coding DNA: TGTGCCAGCAGTTTAAGATTCGATGAGCAGTTCTTC. Translating it yields CASSLRFDEQFF.

A few counts support this clone. The J gene is TRBJ2-1, the V gene TRBV27, with 7 bases identical to TRBD2. Germline trimming cut 5 bases from V and 7 bases from J; bases unmatched to any gene: 8. The CDR3 covers 14 residues. Germline V gives CDR1 MNHEY, CDR2 SMNVEV (reference sequence). DNA of the CDR3: TGTGCCAGCAGTGCCCTGGGACTAAGTAATGAGCAGTTCTTC. Protein product: CASSALGLSNEQFF.

The V and J genes are TRBV25-1 and TRBJ2-1; 10 bases align to TRBD2. V was pared by 1 base and J by 8 bases, with 11 bases of the junction left unmatched. Germline V gene data show CDR1 as MGHDK and CDR2 as SYGVNS. The CDR3 covers 17 residues. The CDR3 loop is CASSESPSGRTWDEQFF. CDR3 sequence (DNA): TGTGCCAGCAGTGAATCCCCTAGCGGGAGAACCTGGGATGAGCAGTTCTTC.

V is TRBV6-5 and J is TRBJ2-7, with 7 bases aligning to TRBD1. The junction had 9 bases not matched to a gene; V was cut back by 5 bases and J by 2 bases. CDR3 size: 15 residues. Germline values: CDR1 MNHEY, CDR2 SVGAGI. The CDR3: CASSLGQNPTYEQYF. In DNA, the CDR3 is TGTGCCAGCAGTCTGGGACAGAACCCTACCTACGAGCAGTACTTC.

The chain uses TRBV28 and TRBJ2-5; 9 bases map to TRBD1. Near its end, the DNA agrees better with TRBJ2-7, so the J call may be wrong. The CDR3 covers 15 residues. The germline V gene has CDR1 MDHEN and CDR2 SYDVKM. The CDR3 bases are TGTGCCAGCAGTTCATCCGGGACAGGGACCTACGAGCAGTACTTC. Its protein is CASSSSGTGTYEQYF.

J is TRBJ2-7 and V is TRBV7-9; 11 bases fit TRBD2. J was trimmed by 2 bases and V by 5 bases; bases with no gene match: 8. Germline CDR1 and CDR2: SEHNR and FQNEAQ (reference sequence). This CDR3 is 16 amino acids long. This CDR3 reads CASSTGASGRTYEQYF. CDR3 bases: TGTGCCAGCAGCACAGGGGCTAGCGGGAGGACCTACGAGCAGTACTTC.

This clone was found once. J is TRBJ1-3 and V is TRBV11-2; D unclear. CDR3 length: 14 residues. Germline V gene lookup returns CDR1 SGHAT and CDR2 FQNNGV. V was clipped by 4 bases and J by 0 bases, with 7 bases between them. CDR3 sequence reads: CASSYRPSGNTIYF. CDR3 bases: TGTGCCAGCAGCTACCGCCCCTCTGGAAACACCATATATTTT.

This clone appeared once. The J gene is TRBJ2-2, the V gene TRBV2; no reliable D call. V lost 2 bases to trimming and J lost 1 base, with 8 bases between them. This CDR3 is 15 amino acids long. Germline CDR1 is SNHLY and CDR2 is FYNNEI. CDR3 coding DNA: TGTGCCAGCAGTGAAACATCATTGAACACCGGGGAGCTGTTTTTT. The encoded protein is CASSETSLNTGELFF.

The chain has TRBV27 and TRBJ2-7, with D possibly TRBD1 on 5 matching bases. The germline gives CDR1 MNHEY, CDR2 SMNVEV (reference sequence). Trimming shortened V by 3 bases and J by 6 bases, and 15 bases separated the two germline ends. This CDR3 comprises 14 residues. The CDR3 sequence: CASSFSRGRFEQYF. As DNA, the CDR3 is TGTGCCAGCAGTTTTTCTAGGGGCAGGTTCGAGCAGTACTTC.

This chain joins TRBV29-1 and TRBJ2-7; TRBD1 aligns across 7 bases. The germline V gene has CDR1 SQVTM and CDR2 ANQGSEA. The length of the CDR3 is 14 residues. V gave up 6 bases and J gave up 4 bases; unmatched junction bases: 12. The CDR3 protein is CSVRRQGNRYEQYF. The CDR3 DNA sequence: TGCAGCGTGCGAAGACAGGGCAATCGGTACGAGCAGTACTTC.

This chain uses TRBV6-1 with TRBJ1-5; D unresolved. This CDR3 contains 15 residues. Germline assignment: CDR1 MNHNS and CDR2 SASEGT. The V gene lost 1 base and the J gene lost 2 bases, with 9 bases spanning the gap. This chain's CDR3 is CASSEGAAGNQPQHF. CDR3 nucleotide sequence: TGTGCCAGCAGTGAAGGTGCGGCTGGCAATCAGCCCCAGCATTTT.

This chain connects TRBV19 to TRBJ2-5; D is undetermined. The J call may be wrong; the DNA end is better matched by TRBJ2-7. The CDR3 extends over 12 amino acids. CDR1 and CDR2 from the germline V gene are LNHDA and SQIVND (reference sequence). CDR3 loop: CASTGNLDEQYF. The CDR3 region has the DNA TGTGCCAGTACTGGCAATTTGGACGAGCAGTACTTC.

The chain combines TRBV6-6 with TRBJ1-2, with 8 bases lining up with TRBD1. The CDR3 is made up of 13 amino acids. Per germline, CDR1 MNHNY and CDR2 SVGAGI (reference sequence). V lost 5 bases, J lost 8 bases, and 7 bases stayed unmatched. CDR3 protein: CASSHGQGYGYTF. For the CDR3, the DNA is TGTGCCAGCAGTCACGGACAGGGCTACGGCTACACCTTC.

The count of this clone is one. The V gene is TRBV5-6, the J gene TRBJ1-6, with 7 bases lining up with TRBD1. With 2 bases clipped from V and 8 bases from J, the junction kept 7 bases outside the gene matches. CDR3 length equals 15 residues. Per the germline V gene, CDR1 is SGHDT and CDR2 is YYEEEE. The CDR3 nucleotides are TGTGCCAGCAGCTTACCTCAGGGGGTTGATTCACCCCTCCACTTT. Its protein product is CASSLPQGVDSPLHF. Based on the CDR3 plus reference TRBV5-6 and TRBJ1-6, the full variable domain is DAGVTQSPTHLIKTRGQQVTLRCSPKSGHDTVSWYQQALGQGPQFIFQYYEEEERQRGNFPDRFSGHQFPNYSSELNVNALLLGDSALYLCASSLPQGVDSPLHFGNGTRLTVT.